The sequence of this T cell receptor (beta chain) was determined in a study of blood T cell repertoires in COVID-19. Study context: Donors in the United States, Italy and Spain gave samples during acute or convalescent COVID-19.

The CDR3 is 16 amino acids. Germline V gives CDR1 SEHNR, CDR2 FQNEAQ (reference sequence). The trim removed 3 bases at V and 2 bases at J, leaving 6 bases unmatched. Original data processing: Estimates of nucleated cell counts were drawn from the amplification of reference gene primers. Data came from immunoSEQ multiplex PCR; TCRdb stores just in-frame clones and leaves some out. Clone size and V and J calls were adopted from that table, with D and trimming inferred from the DNA. Among 18,000 or so clones listed, about nine tenths were seen once. The sequence was collected from a human donor in a cohort sampled during active COVID-19. This chain links TRBV7-9 with TRBJ2-4; 8 nucleotides agree with TRBD1. The sequencing input was peripheral blood. The CDR3 spells CASSLWRQGTKNIQYF. DNA of the CDR3: TGTGCCAGCAGCTTGTGGCGACAGGGGACCAAAAACATTCAGTACTTC.